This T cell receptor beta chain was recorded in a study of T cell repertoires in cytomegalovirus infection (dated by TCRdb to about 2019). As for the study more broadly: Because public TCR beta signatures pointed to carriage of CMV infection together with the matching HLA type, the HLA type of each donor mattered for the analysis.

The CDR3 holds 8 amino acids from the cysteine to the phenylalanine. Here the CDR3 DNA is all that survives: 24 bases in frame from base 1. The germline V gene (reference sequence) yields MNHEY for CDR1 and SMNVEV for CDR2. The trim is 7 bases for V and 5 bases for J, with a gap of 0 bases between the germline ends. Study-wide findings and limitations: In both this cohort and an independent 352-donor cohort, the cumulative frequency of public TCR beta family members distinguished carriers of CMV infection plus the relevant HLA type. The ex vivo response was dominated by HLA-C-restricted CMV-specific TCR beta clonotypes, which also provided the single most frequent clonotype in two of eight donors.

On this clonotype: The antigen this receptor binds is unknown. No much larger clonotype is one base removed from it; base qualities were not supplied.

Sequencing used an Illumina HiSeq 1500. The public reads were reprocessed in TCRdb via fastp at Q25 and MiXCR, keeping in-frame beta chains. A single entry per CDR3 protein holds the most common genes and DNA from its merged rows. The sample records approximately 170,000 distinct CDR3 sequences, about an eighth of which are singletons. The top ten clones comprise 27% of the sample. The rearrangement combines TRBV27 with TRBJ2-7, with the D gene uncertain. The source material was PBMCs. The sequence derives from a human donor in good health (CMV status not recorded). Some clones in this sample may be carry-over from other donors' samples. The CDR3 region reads CASNEQYF. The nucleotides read TGTGCCAGCAACGAGCAGTACTTC.